The present TCR beta chain was sequenced within a study of CD8 T cells in ankylosing spondylitis. With molecular barcodes, quantitative 5'-RACE was used to make the TCR beta libraries. Each CDR3 protein is one row after TCRdb ran MiXCR on the 5' RACE reads. Seen here are 200,000 to 250,000 distinct CDR3 sequences, roughly a tenth observed once, and the top ten hold approximately 20%. Study-level findings and limits: Characteristic, it appeared, of ankylosing spondylitis blood was a TCR beta motif of about eight highly homologous variants. Matched ankylosing spondylitis synovial fluid reportedly contained a significantly enriched population of disease-linked clones.

Of note for this clonotype: Its cognate antigen is unknown.

The CDR3 covers 15 residues. Trimming took off 3 bases at V and 3 bases at J, with 14 bases between the two ends. Germline V gene data show CDR1 as ENHRY and CDR2 as SYGVKD. V is TRBV10-3 and J is TRBJ1-1, with D perhaps matching TRBD1 (5 bases). The sequencing sample was made of blood, either unsorted or a sorted T cell fraction (not recorded which). This TCR was recovered from a male donor with ankylosing spondylitis or in good health (not recorded which). The CDR3 reads CAISDRGGTHTEAFF. The CDR3 coding sequence is TGTGCCATCAGTGACCGGGGGGGGACCCACACTGAAGCTTTCTTT.